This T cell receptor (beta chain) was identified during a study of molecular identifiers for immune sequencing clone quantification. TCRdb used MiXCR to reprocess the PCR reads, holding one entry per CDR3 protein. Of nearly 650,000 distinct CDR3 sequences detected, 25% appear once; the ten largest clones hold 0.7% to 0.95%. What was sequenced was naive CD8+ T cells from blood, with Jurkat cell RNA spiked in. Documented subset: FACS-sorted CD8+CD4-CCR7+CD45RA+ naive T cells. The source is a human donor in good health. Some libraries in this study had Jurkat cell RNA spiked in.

The CDR3 nucleotides read TGTGCCAGCAGCTGGGGGGGGGGCGCGGGGCTGACAGCTGAGCAGTTCTTC. Translated: CASSWGGGAGLTAEQFF. This chain uses TRBV13 with TRBJ2-1; possibly TRBD2 for D (7 bases). The CDR3 covers 17 residues. V gave up 4 bases and J gave up 9 bases, with 25 bases separating them. CDR1 PRHDT and CDR2 FYEKMQ come from the germline V gene (reference sequence).